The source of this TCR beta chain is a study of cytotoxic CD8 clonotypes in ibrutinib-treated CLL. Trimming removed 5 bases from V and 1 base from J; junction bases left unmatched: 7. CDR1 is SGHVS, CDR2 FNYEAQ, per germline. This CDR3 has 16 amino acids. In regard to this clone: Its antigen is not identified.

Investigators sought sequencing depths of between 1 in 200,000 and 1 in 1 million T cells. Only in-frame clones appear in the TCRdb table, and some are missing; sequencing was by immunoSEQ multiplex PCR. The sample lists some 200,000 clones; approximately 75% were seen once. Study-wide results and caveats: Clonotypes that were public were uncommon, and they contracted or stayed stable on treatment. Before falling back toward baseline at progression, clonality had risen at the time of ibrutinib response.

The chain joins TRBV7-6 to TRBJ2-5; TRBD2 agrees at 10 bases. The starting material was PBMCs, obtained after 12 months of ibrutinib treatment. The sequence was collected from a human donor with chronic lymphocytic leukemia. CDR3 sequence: CASSLLAGVAQETQYF. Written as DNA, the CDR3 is TGTGCCAGCAGCCTCCTAGCGGGGGTCGCCCAAGAGACCCAGTACTTC.